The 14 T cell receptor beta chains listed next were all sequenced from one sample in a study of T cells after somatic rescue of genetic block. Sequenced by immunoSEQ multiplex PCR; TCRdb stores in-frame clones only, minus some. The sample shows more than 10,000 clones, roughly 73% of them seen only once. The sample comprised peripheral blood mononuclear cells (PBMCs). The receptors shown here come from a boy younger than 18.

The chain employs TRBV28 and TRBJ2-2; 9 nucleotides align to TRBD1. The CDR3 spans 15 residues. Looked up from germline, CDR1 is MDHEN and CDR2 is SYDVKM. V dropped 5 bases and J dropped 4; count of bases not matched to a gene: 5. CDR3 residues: CASSPDRGGTGELFF. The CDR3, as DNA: TGTGCCAGCAGTCCGGACAGGGGAGGCACCGGGGAGCTGTTTTTT.

The CDR3 DNA reads as TGTGCCATCAGGGGGGGGAACTCCTACGAGCAGTACTTC. It codes for CAIRGGNSYEQYF. The rearrangement links TRBV10-3 to TRBJ2-7; 7 nucleotides match TRBD2. Trimming cost V 6 bases and J 0 bases; bases outside gene matches: 2. From germline, CDR1 is ENHRY and CDR2 SYGVKD. This CDR3 comprises 13 residues.

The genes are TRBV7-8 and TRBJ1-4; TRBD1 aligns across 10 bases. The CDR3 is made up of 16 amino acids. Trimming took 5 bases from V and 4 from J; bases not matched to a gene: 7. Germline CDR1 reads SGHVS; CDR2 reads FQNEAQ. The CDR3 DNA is TGTGCCAGCAGCCAGGGACAGGGGCGCTTTAATGAAAAACTGTTTTTT. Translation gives CASSQGQGRFNEKLFF.

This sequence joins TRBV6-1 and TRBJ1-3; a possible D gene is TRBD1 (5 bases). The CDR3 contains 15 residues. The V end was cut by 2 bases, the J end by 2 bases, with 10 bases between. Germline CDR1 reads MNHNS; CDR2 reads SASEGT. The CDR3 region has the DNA TGTGCCAGCAGTGAAATAGGGGAGGCTGGAAACACCATATATTTT. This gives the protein CASSEIGEAGNTIYF.

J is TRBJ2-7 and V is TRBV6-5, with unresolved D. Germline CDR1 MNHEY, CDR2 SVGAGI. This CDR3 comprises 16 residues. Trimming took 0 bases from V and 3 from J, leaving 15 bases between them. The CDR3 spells CASSYSFNILFYEQYF. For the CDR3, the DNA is TGTGCCAGCAGTTACTCTTTTAACATTCTGTTCTACGAGCAGTACTTC.

The DNA of the CDR3 is TGTGCCAGCAGCTTTCTAGCGGACCTACCCAGAGGGACCCAGTACTTC. Translated: CASSFLADLPRGTQYF. V usage is TRBV5-4 and J usage is TRBJ2-5; TRBD2 matches at 7 bases. J lost 7 bases, V lost 2 bases, and 14 bases had no gene match. The CDR3 consists of 16 residues. Germline V lookup: CDR1 SGHNT, CDR2 YYREEE (reference sequence).

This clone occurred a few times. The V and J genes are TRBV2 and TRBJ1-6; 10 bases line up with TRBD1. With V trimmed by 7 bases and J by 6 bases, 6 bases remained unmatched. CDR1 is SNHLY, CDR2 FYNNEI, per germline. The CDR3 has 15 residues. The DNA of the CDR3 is TGTGCCAGCATTGGGACAGGGGCGGGTAATTCACCCCTCCACTTT. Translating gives CASIGTGAGNSPLHF.

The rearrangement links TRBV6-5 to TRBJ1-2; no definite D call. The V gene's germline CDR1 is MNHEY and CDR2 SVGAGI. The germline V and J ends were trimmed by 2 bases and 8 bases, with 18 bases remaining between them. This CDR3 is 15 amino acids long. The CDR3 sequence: CASSYDPRAGKGYTF. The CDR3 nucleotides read TGTGCCAGCAGTTACGACCCCCGGGCGGGCAAAGGCTACACCTTC.

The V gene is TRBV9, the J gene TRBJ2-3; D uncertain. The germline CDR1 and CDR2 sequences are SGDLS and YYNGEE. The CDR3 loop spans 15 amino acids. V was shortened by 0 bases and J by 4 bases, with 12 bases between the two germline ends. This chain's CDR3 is CASSVGHTGPDTQYF. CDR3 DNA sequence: TGTGCCAGCAGCGTAGGGCATACTGGCCCAGATACGCAGTATTTT.

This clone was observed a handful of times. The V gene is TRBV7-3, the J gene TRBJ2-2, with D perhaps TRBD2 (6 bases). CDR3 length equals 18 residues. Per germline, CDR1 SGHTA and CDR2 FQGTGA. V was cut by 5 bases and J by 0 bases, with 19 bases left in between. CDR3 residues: CASSPRDGLAANTGELFF. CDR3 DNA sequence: TGTGCCAGCAGCCCCCGGGACGGATTAGCGGCGAACACCGGGGAGCTGTTTTTT.

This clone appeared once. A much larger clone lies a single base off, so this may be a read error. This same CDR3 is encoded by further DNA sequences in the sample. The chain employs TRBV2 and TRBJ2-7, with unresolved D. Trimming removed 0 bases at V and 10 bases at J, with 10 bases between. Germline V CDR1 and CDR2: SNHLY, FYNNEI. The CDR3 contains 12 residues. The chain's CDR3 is CASSEAGSLQYF. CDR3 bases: TGTGCCAGCAGTGAAGCGGGCAGCCTACAGTACTTC. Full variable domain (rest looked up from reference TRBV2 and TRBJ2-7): EPEVTQTPSHQVTQMGQEVILRCVPISNHLYFYWYRQILGQKVEFLVSFYNNEISEKSEIFDDQFSVERPDGSNFTLKIRSTKLEDSAMYFCASSEAGSLQYFGPGTRLTVT.

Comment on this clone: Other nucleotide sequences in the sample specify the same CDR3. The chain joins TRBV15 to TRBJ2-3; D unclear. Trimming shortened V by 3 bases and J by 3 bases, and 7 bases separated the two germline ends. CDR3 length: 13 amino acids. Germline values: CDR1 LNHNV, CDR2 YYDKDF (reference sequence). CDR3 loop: CATSRAWTDTQYF. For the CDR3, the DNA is TGTGCCACCAGCAGGGCCTGGACAGATACGCAGTATTTT.

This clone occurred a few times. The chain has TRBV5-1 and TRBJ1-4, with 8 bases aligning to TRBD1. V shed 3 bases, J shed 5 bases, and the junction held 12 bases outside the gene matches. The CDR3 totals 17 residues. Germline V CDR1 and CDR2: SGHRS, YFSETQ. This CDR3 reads CASSYGQGGGQNEKLFF. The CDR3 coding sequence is TGCGCCAGCAGCTACGGACAGGGAGGAGGTCAGAATGAAAAACTGTTTTTT.

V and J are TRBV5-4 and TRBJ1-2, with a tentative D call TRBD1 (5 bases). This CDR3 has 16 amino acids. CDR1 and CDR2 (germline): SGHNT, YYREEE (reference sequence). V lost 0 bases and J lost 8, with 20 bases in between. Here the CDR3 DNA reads TGTGCCAGCAGCTTGGTATCTCGGGGGTTGGCGCGGGGCTACACCTTC. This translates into CASSLVSRGLARGYTF.